Below, 20 T cell receptor beta chains from the same sample are listed, as sequenced in a study of vaccination and CD4 T cells after COVID-19. The Oncomine TCR Beta short-read assay was applied to DNA of cultured CD4+ T cells. MiXCR, run by TCRdb on the PCR reads, gives a single entry per CDR3 protein. Found here are 3,000 to 4,000 distinct CDR3 sequences, approximately 29% of them singletons; the top ten hold 45% to 50%. The sample's treatment: 10-day PBMC culture with coronavirus spike peptide pools or control peptides (ViraFEST assay). What these receptors recognize is not known. Material: CD4+ T cells from blood, cultured in vitro. The receptors derive from a human donor who had recovered from COVID-19.

By proportion, this clonotype is medium-sized. This chain uses TRBV5-1 with TRBJ1-2, with 8 bases fitting TRBD1. CDR1 SGHRS and CDR2 YFSETQ come from the germline V gene. The CDR3 spans 14 residues. Unmatched junction bases numbered 6, after V lost 4 bases and J lost 4 bases. CDR3 DNA: TGCGCCAGCAGCCGAAACGGACAGGGCTATGGCTACACCTTC. This gives the protein CASSRNGQGYGYTF.

This sequence joins TRBV30 and TRBJ1-2; D perhaps matches TRBD1 (6 bases). Germline values: CDR1 GTSNPN, CDR2 SVGIG (reference sequence). This CDR3 contains 13 residues. With 0 bases removed from V and 4 bases from J, the gap between germline ends came to 9 bases. The CDR3, as DNA: TGTGCCTGGAGTGTTGGGGGCGGCTATGGCTACACCTTC. This sequence encodes CAWSVGGGYGYTF.

The CDR3 bases are TGTGCCAGCAGTCGTCCCGGGACAGGGTACGGAACTGAAGCTTTCTTT. It codes for CASSRPGTGYGTEAFF. The rearrangement links TRBV27 to TRBJ1-1, with 9 bases matching TRBD1. Germline lookup yields CDR1 MNHEY and CDR2 SMNVEV (reference sequence). The CDR3 runs to 16 residues. Trimming removed 5 bases from V and 5 bases from J; junction bases left unmatched: 12.

In this sample, this clonotype is medium-sized. The rearrangement joins TRBV12-3 or TRBV12-4 to TRBJ2-4; D possibly corresponds to TRBD1 (6 bases). The CDR3 runs to 13 residues. Trimming stripped 2 bases from V and 7 bases from J, with 9 bases between. The CDR3 sequence: CASSLLGQNIQYF. The CDR3 nucleotides are TGTGCCAGCAGTTTACTCGGACAGAACATTCAGTACTTC.

The sample holds a few counts of this clonotype. The rearrangement uses TRBV15 and TRBJ2-7, with D possibly being TRBD1 or TRBD2 (5 bases each). Trimming took 0 bases from V and 2 from J, leaving 8 bases between them. Germline CDR1 reads LNHNV; CDR2 reads YYDKDF (reference sequence). The CDR3 loop spans 14 amino acids. CDR3 nucleotide sequence: TGTGCCACCAGCAGAGATCAGGGAGCCTACGAGCAGTACTTC. It translates to CATSRDQGAYEQYF.

The rearrangement uses TRBV6-1 and TRBJ2-5, with TRBD2 matching 7 bases. Germline CDR1 MNHNS, CDR2 SASEGT. This CDR3 is 14 amino acids long. J gave up 5 bases and V 4 bases, and 7 bases lay outside the gene matches. CDR3 coding DNA: TGTGCCAGCAGTGTAGACGGGGGGAGGGAGACCCAGTACTTC. Protein product: CASSVDGGRETQYF.

Relative to its sample, this clonotype is large (0.1 to 1%). The chain links TRBV2 to TRBJ1-1, with TRBD1 matching 9 bases. The V gene's germline CDR1 is SNHLY and CDR2 FYNNEI. V was clipped by 4 bases and J by 11 bases; unmatched bases: 8. The CDR3 sequence is 13 residues long. Here the CDR3 DNA reads TGTGCCAGCAGTGCCCGGACAGGGGCATGGGCTTTCTTT. Amino acid sequence: CASSARTGAWAFF.

By sample share, this clonotype is large. V and J are TRBV20-1 and TRBJ2-1; D ambiguous. Germline-derived CDR1 and CDR2 are DFQATT and SNEGSKA (reference sequence). The CDR3 spans 12 residues. With 4 bases removed from V and 5 bases from J, the gap between germline ends came to 9 bases. CDR3 sequence (DNA): TGCAGTGCTAATGGGCCAAACAATGAGCAGTTCTTC. It codes for CSANGPNNEQFF.

This clonotype was seen a few times. The gene calls are TRBV7-8 and TRBJ2-7; 8 bases are shared with TRBD2. V was clipped by 2 bases and J by 0 bases; unmatched bases: 9. The CDR3 length is 17 residues. Germline assignment: CDR1 SGHVS and CDR2 FQNEAQ. The CDR3 region is CASSLLPFSGSSYEQYF. The CDR3 DNA reads as TGTGCCAGCAGCTTATTACCGTTCAGCGGGAGCTCCTACGAGCAGTACTTC.

This clonotype appeared a few times. The rearrangement uses TRBV20-1 and TRBJ1-2; TRBD1 matches at 7 bases. The germline V gene encodes CDR1 DFQATT and CDR2 SNEGSKA (reference sequence). This CDR3 contains 13 residues. The trim removed 6 bases at V and 2 bases at J, leaving 6 bases unmatched. The CDR3 loop reads CSARWGQNYGYTF. The CDR3 DNA is TGCAGTGCCCGTTGGGGACAGAACTATGGCTACACCTTC.

The chain employs TRBV28 and TRBJ2-7; D call uncertain. Per the germline V gene, CDR1 is MDHEN and CDR2 is SYDVKM. V was shortened by 7 bases and J by 3 bases, with 7 bases between the two germline ends. CDR3 length equals 11 residues. CDR3 DNA: TGTGCCAGCACGTCCCACTACGAGCAGTACTTC. Amino acids: CASTSHYEQYF. Drawing the rest from reference TRBV28 and TRBJ2-7, the complete variable domain is DVKVTQSSRYLVKRTGEKVFLECVQDMDHENMFWYRQDPGLGLRLIYFSYDVKMKEKGDIPEGYSVSREKKERFSLILESASTNQTSMYLCASTSHYEQYFGPGTRLTVT.

The chain recombines TRBV6-2 or TRBV6-3 with TRBJ1-1; a weak D match, TRBD1 (6 bases). This CDR3 region has 12 residues. Between the trimmed V and J ends, which lost 6 bases and 9 bases, there was a span of 14 bases. Germline V gives CDR1 MNHEY, CDR2 SVGEGT. CDR3 sequence reads: CASRQGRVKAFF. CDR3 coding DNA: TGTGCCAGCAGGCAGGGGCGGGTGAAAGCTTTCTTT.

The chain recombines TRBV7-8 with TRBJ2-1; D is possibly TRBD2 (6 bases). V dropped 5 bases and J dropped 9 bases, with 17 bases sitting between them. The CDR3 contains 14 residues. Germline CDR1 is SGHVS and CDR2 is FQNEAQ. The CDR3 coding sequence is TGTGCCAGCAGCAAGACTAGGACGCCCGGTGAGCAGTTCTTC. Protein sequence: CASSKTRTPGEQFF.

The gene calls are TRBV12-3 or TRBV12-4 and TRBJ1-2; 7 nucleotides agree with TRBD1. The CDR3 has 15 residues. V trimming: 3 bases; J trimming: 8 bases; junction bases outside the gene matches: 12. Here the CDR3 DNA reads TGTGCCAGCAGTTTGGTATCAGGGGGGAGAGGGGGCTACACCTTC. Amino acids: CASSLVSGGRGGYTF.

In its sample, this clonotype ranks as medium-sized. The V and J genes are TRBV29-1 and TRBJ1-2, with no clear D. The CDR3 consists of 13 residues. From germline, CDR1 is SQVTM and CDR2 ANQGSEA. With 6 bases removed from V and 2 bases from J, the gap between germline ends came to 13 bases. The CDR3 DNA sequence: TGCAGCGTCAACCAAGGTCAGAACTATGGCTACACCTTC. It translates to CSVNQGQNYGYTF.

This clonotype appeared a few times. The rearrangement joins TRBV18 to TRBJ2-2, with unresolved D. The CDR3 consists of 15 residues. CDR1 is KGHSH, CDR2 LQKENI, per germline. The V gene lost 3 bases and the J gene lost 0 bases, with 8 bases spanning the gap. CDR3 sequence reads: CASSPRATNTGELFF. DNA of the CDR3: TGTGCCAGCTCACCTCGCGCAACGAACACCGGGGAGCTGTTTTTT.

This chain links TRBV21-1 with TRBJ1-2; no DNA check was done on the table's D call, TRBD1. TRBV21-1 represents a pseudogene. The CDR3 covers 14 residues. CDR3 coding DNA: TGTGCCAACCCGAGTGGGGGGCGCGACTATGGCTACACCTTC. It is translated as CANPSGGRDYGYTF.

The CDR3 bases are TGTGCCATCAGTGAATCAGGGGGCGGCTATGGCTACACCTTC. Protein sequence: CAISESGGGYGYTF. The chain has TRBV10-3 and TRBJ1-2, with 8 nucleotides matching TRBD1. The V and J ends lost 3 bases and 4 bases, in that order; junction bases with no gene match: 4. Germline V gene sequence: CDR1 ENHRY, CDR2 SYGVKD. There are 14 residues in the CDR3.

The rearrangement joins TRBV24-1 to TRBJ1-3, with D unresolved. CDR1 and CDR2 (germline): KGHDR, SFDVKD. The V end was cut by 8 bases, the J end by 1 base, with 8 bases between. This CDR3 has 13 amino acids. This CDR3 reads CATKKGSGNTIYF. For the CDR3, the DNA is TGTGCCACCAAGAAGGGTTCTGGAAACACCATATATTTT.

This clonotype was seen a handful of times. This chain connects TRBV2 to TRBJ2-7; 9 bases line up with TRBD2. The CDR3 consists of 13 residues. Germline V gives CDR1 SNHLY, CDR2 FYNNEI. J was trimmed by 1 base and V by 6 bases; bases with no gene match: 1. In DNA, the CDR3 is TGTGCCAGCAGGGGACTAGCTTCCTACGAGCAGTACTTC. Protein product: CASRGLASYEQYF.